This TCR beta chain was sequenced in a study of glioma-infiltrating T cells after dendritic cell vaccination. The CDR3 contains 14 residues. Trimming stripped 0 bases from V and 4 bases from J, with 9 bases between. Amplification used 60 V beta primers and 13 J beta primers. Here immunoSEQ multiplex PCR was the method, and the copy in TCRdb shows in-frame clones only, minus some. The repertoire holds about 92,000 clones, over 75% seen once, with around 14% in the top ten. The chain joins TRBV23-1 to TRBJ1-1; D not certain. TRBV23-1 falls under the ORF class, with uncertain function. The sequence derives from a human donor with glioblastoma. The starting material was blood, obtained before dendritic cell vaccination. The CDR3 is CASSQSETATEAFF. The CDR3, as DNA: TGCGCCAGCAGTCAATCCGAAACAGCCACTGAAGCTTTCTTT.